A single sample gave rise to the 8 T cell receptor beta chains below, sequenced in a study of neurological immune-mediated disorders. TCRdb re-called the 5' RACE reads with MiXCR, one entry per CDR3 protein. The table includes approximately 40,000 distinct CDR3 sequences, 20% to 25% detected once. Time point here: technical triplicate 3. Sequences were obtained from PBMCs. The source is a man between 60 and 70 years old with HTLV-1-associated myelopathy (HAM/TSP).

This clonotype was counted at least ten times. The chain combines TRBV5-1 with TRBJ2-3, with D perhaps matching TRBD2 (6 bases). This CDR3 spans 16 amino acids. Between the trimmed V and J ends, which lost 2 bases and 3 bases, there was a span of 16 bases. CDR1 is SGHRS, CDR2 YFSETQ, per germline. DNA of the CDR3: TGCGCCAGCAGCTTAGGAGAAAGCCGGGGGACAGATACGCAGTATTTT. Amino acid sequence: CASSLGESRGTDTQYF.

The chain carries TRBV5-5 and TRBJ2-1, with 9 bases lining up with TRBD2. From germline, CDR1 is SGHKS and CDR2 YYEKEE (reference sequence). This CDR3 contains 15 residues. The ends lost 4 bases at V and 5 bases at J; junction bases unmatched: 7. CDR3 sequence: CASSAIAGADNEQFF. For the CDR3, the DNA is TGTGCCAGCAGCGCTATAGCGGGAGCTGACAATGAGCAGTTCTTC.

The V call is TRBV20-1, the J call TRBJ1-5; D is uncertain. The germline CDR1 and CDR2 sequences are DFQATT and SNEGSKA (reference sequence). V shed 5 bases and J shed 3 bases, with 20 bases lying between them. The CDR3 totals 16 residues. The CDR3 region is CSALDPTEYINQPQHF. The CDR3 DNA reads as TGCAGTGCTTTAGACCCCACGGAATATATCAATCAGCCCCAGCATTTT.

This clonotype was detected ten times or more. The chain has TRBV7-9 and TRBJ2-1; D is perhaps TRBD2 (6 bases). Looked up from germline, CDR1 is SEHNR and CDR2 is FQNEAQ (reference sequence). The CDR3 covers 16 residues. V lost 1 base and J lost 1, with 11 bases in between. Here the CDR3 DNA reads TGTGCCAGCAGCTTAGTTAAGCGGGTATCCTACAATGAGCAGTTCTTC. Translated: CASSLVKRVSYNEQFF. The full variable domain, rest sourced from reference TRBV7-9 and TRBJ2-1, is DTGVSQNPRHKITKRGQNVTFRCDPISEHNRLYWYRQTLGQGPEFLTYFQNEAQLEKSRLLSDRFSAERPKGSFSTLEIQRTEQGDSAMYLCASSLVKRVSYNEQFFGPGTRLTVL.

The chain couples TRBV20-1 to TRBJ2-2; D possibly corresponds to TRBD2 (5 bases). CDR1 DFQATT and CDR2 SNEGSKA come from the germline V gene (reference sequence). The CDR3 has 15 amino acids. V lost 0 bases and J lost 6, with 14 bases in between. Here the CDR3 DNA reads TGCAGTGCTAGAGATTCAGCGACTAACGCCGGGGAGCTGTTTTTT. This sequence encodes CSARDSATNAGELFF.

For this clonotype: A clone one base away is much larger, so this may be a read error. This rearrangement joins TRBV6-6 to TRBJ2-2; D perhaps matches TRBD1 (6 bases). The germline CDR1 and CDR2 sequences are MNHNY and SVGAGI (reference sequence). CDR3 length: 15 residues. CDR3 residues: CASSSGTPNTVELFF. The DNA for the CDR3 is TGTGCCAGCAGCTCCGGGACACCGAACACCGTGGAGCTGTTTTTT.

This clonotype was seen many times. V usage is TRBV3-1 and J usage is TRBJ2-3; D may be TRBD2 (6 bases). The CDR3 extends over 15 amino acids. Germline assignment: CDR1 LGHDT and CDR2 YNNKEL (reference sequence). Trimming took 0 bases from V and 1 from J, leaving 8 bases between them. In nucleotides, the CDR3 is TGTGCCAGCAGCCAAGACGCTAGCGGCACAGATACGCAGTATTTT. It specifies CASSQDASGTDTQYF.

This clonotype has at least ten counts. The V gene is TRBV7-2, the J gene TRBJ1-5, with unresolved D. V lost 2 bases and J 3 bases, leaving 5 bases between the germline ends. This CDR3 is built from 13 residues. Per germline, CDR1 SGHTA and CDR2 FQGNSA. The CDR3 protein is CASSLSVNQPQHF. The CDR3 nucleotides are TGTGCCAGCAGCTTATCAGTCAATCAGCCCCAGCATTTT.